This T cell receptor beta chain was profiled in a study of human T cells and chemical hapten exposure. Background on the study: The study enrolled mostly female patients with alopecia areata, totalis or universalis.

J was trimmed by 5 bases and V by 7 bases; bases with no gene match: 13. Germline V gene sequence: CDR1 MDHEN, CDR2 SYDVKM. The CDR3 consists of 16 residues. Under the authors' procedure: Per-sample TCR counts ranged from roughly 20,000 to 750,000, median 95,638. MiXCR was run by TCRdb on the RACE reads, yielding one entry per CDR3 protein. TCRdb's processing, not the authors', yielded these V and J calls. Found here are 95,000 to 130,000 distinct CDR3 sequences, 12% of them singletons; the top ten hold approximately 1.4%. For this clonotype: Its antigen is currently unknown.

Points from the study as a whole: The number of TCRs above 1 in 1000 frequency did not change after DPC sensitization.

Specified time point: patch test 1, 2 weeks after DPC sensitization. Treatment denoted: therapeutic diphenylcyclopropenone sensitization with weekly scalp DPC. Donation of samples came from alopecia patients who were 18 to 70 years old and suitable for DPC. V and J are TRBV28 and TRBJ2-1; 8 nucleotides agree with TRBD2. The source of this sequence is a woman aged 45-59 years with alopecia areata. Some clones in this sample may be carry-over from other donors' samples. This specimen consisted of whole blood, obtained in connection with sensitization to the hapten diphenylcyclopropenone (DPC). CDR3 bases: TGTGCCAGCACCTTCCCGGTCGGGGGGGGTCACAATGAGCAGTTCTTC. Protein sequence: CASTFPVGGGHNEQFF.